Below, 25 T cell receptor beta chains from the same sample are listed, as sequenced in a study of T cells in Graves' hyperthyroidism and ophthalmopathy. TCR beta CDR3 regions were amplified from RNA. TCR CDR3 underwent first-round RT-PCR with the HTBI primer set. TCRdb ran MiXCR on the multiplex PCR reads and lists one entry per CDR3 protein. The table records about half a million distinct CDR3 sequences, around 20% of them present only once. The sequencing input was blood. These receptors were taken from a man between 18 and 35 years old with Graves' hyperthyroidism.

The chain links TRBV7-8 to TRBJ2-5; 12 bases are a match to TRBD2. The V gene end was trimmed by 6 bases and the J gene end by 1 base; junction bases not matched to a gene: 9. From germline, CDR1 is SGHVS and CDR2 FQNEAQ. The CDR3 extends over 17 amino acids. DNA of the CDR3: TGTGCCAGCAGTCTCAGACTAGCGGGGGTAACCCAAGAGACCCAGTACTTC. Translating gives CASSLRLAGVTQETQYF.

The chain carries TRBV6-2 or TRBV6-3 and TRBJ2-2; 7 bases align to TRBD2. This CDR3 has 15 residues. Germline values: CDR1 MNHEY, CDR2 SVGEGT. The trim removed 5 bases at V and 4 bases at J, leaving 7 bases unmatched. CDR3 DNA: TGTGCCAGCAGTCTCTTCCGGGGGGTCACCGGGGAGCTGTTTTTT. Its protein is CASSLFRGVTGELFF.

This clonotype was counted many times. The chain links TRBV4-2 to TRBJ1-1; D call uncertain. With 0 bases removed from V and 3 bases from J, the gap between germline ends came to 11 bases. This CDR3 has 15 amino acids. Germline V gene data show CDR1 as LGHNA and CDR2 as YNFKEQ. The CDR3 DNA sequence: TGTGCCAGCAGCCAAGATGGGGTGAGAGACACTGAAGCTTTCTTT. This gives the protein CASSQDGVRDTEAFF.

There are many counts of this clonotype. The rearrangement joins TRBV28 to TRBJ2-5, with TRBD1 as a possible D gene (6 bases). The ends were cut back, 9 bases at V and 5 bases at J, with 13 bases in the middle. This CDR3 contains 12 residues. CDR1 and CDR2 from the germline V gene are MDHEN and SYDVKM. CDR3 region: CASRGFGETQYF. CDR3 nucleotide sequence: TGTGCCAGTAGGGGGTTTGGGGAGACCCAGTACTTC.

This clonotype occurred many times. The chain recombines TRBV7-6 with TRBJ2-7, with 11 bases aligning to TRBD2. Germline lookup yields CDR1 SGHVS and CDR2 FNYEAQ. The CDR3 is made up of 15 amino acids. The J segment lost 5 bases and the V segment lost 5 bases, leaving 8 bases of the junction unmatched. DNA of the CDR3: TGTGCCAGCAGCCTCCTAGCGGGGGGTCCCAACGAGCAGTACTTC. Protein product: CASSLLAGGPNEQYF. Combining the CDR3 with reference TRBV7-6 and TRBJ2-7 gives the whole variable domain GAGVSQSPRYKVTKRGQDVALRCDPISGHVSLYWYRQALGQGPEFLTYFNYEAQQDKSGLPNDRFSAERPEGSISTLTIQRTEQRDSAMYRCASSLLAGGPNEQYFGPGTRLTVT.

This clonotype has a count of ten or more. The V gene is TRBV12-3 or TRBV12-4, the J gene TRBJ2-5, with 9 bases lining up with TRBD1. The CDR3 loop spans 15 amino acids. V was clipped by 3 bases and J by 2 bases; unmatched bases: 4. This chain's CDR3 is CASSFGTGRQETQYF. The CDR3 DNA reads TGTGCCAGCAGTTTCGGGACAGGGAGGCAAGAGACCCAGTACTTC.

This chain uses TRBV2 with TRBJ2-7, with 7 positions matching TRBD1. This CDR3 is built from 13 residues. From germline, CDR1 is SNHLY and CDR2 FYNNEI. Trimming cost V 5 bases and J 6 bases; bases outside gene matches: 7. CDR3: CASSLGQTSEQYF. The CDR3 nucleotides read TGTGCCAGCAGTCTGGGACAGACCTCCGAGCAGTACTTC.

This rearrangement joins TRBV4-1 to TRBJ2-5; 11 nucleotides match TRBD2. CDR3 length equals 18 residues. The germline V gene encodes CDR1 MGHRA and CDR2 YSYEKL. V was pared by 1 base and J by 8 bases, with 15 bases of the junction left unmatched. The CDR3 DNA sequence: TGCGCCAGCAGCCAAGTTCGACTAGCGGGGTTTACTCGGGAAACCCAGTACTTC. The encoded protein is CASSQVRLAGFTRETQYF.

The chain recombines TRBV18 with TRBJ2-5; D is uncertain. Trimming cost V 1 base and J 2 bases, with 14 bases left between them. Looked up from germline, CDR1 is KGHSH and CDR2 is LQKENI. The length of the CDR3 is 16 residues. The chain's CDR3 is CASSPRPPGVQETQYF. The CDR3 coding sequence is TGTGCCAGCTCACCACGTCCACCGGGTGTTCAAGAGACCCAGTACTTC.

This clonotype was seen many times. The rearrangement links TRBV12-3 or TRBV12-4 to TRBJ1-1; D is possibly TRBD1 (5 bases). Trimming shortened V by 3 bases and J by 10 bases, and 18 bases separated the two germline ends. The CDR3 runs 14 residues. The CDR3 coding sequence is TGTGCCAGCAGTTTTTTTTCTAAGGGGACCGGAGCTTTCTTT. It yields the protein CASSFFSKGTGAFF.

This chain connects TRBV2 to TRBJ1-1, with D unresolved. The CDR3 loop spans 13 amino acids. Looked up from germline, CDR1 is SNHLY and CDR2 is FYNNEI. The V and J ends lost 4 bases and 6 bases respectively, with 12 bases between them. CDR3: CASSAGGWAEAFF. The CDR3 bases are TGTGCCAGCAGTGCAGGAGGGTGGGCTGAAGCTTTCTTT.

At least ten counts were recorded for this clonotype. The rearrangement links TRBV7-9 to TRBJ2-7; 7 bases map to TRBD1. The CDR3 sequence is 12 residues long. Germline V gene sequence: CDR1 SEHNR, CDR2 FQNEAQ (reference sequence). Unmatched junction bases numbered 4, after V lost 5 bases and J lost 6 bases. The CDR3 spells CASSPDRFEQYF. CDR3 sequence (DNA): TGTGCCAGCAGCCCGGACAGGTTCGAGCAGTACTTC.

The chain joins TRBV25-1 to TRBJ2-2; D possibly uses TRBD1 or TRBD2 (5 bases each). The CDR3 is 19 residues long. V was clipped by 3 bases and J by 0 bases, with 20 bases between them. Germline V lookup: CDR1 MGHDK, CDR2 SYGVNS. CDR3 loop: CASSEKGVRGQANTGELFF. In DNA form, the CDR3 reads TGTGCCAGCAGTGAGAAAGGGGTTAGAGGGCAAGCGAACACCGGGGAGCTGTTTTTT. The full variable domain, completed using reference TRBV25-1 and TRBJ2-2, is EADIYQTPRYLVIGTGKKITLECSQTMGHDKMYWYQQDPGMELHLIHYSYGVNSTEKGDLSSESTVSRIRTEHFPLTLESARPSHTSQYLCASSEKGVRGQANTGELFFGEGSRLTVL.

This clonotype was picked up a small number of times. V gene TRBV11-3 combines with J gene TRBJ2-4; the D is unclear. Germline V gene sequence: CDR1 SGHNT, CDR2 YENEEA. The CDR3 is made up of 15 amino acids. Trimming shortened V by 6 bases and J by 3 bases, and 15 bases separated the two germline ends. CDR3 nucleotide sequence: TGTGCCAGCAGGGGTAGAGGCAGCGTCAAAAACATTCAGTACTTC. Translated, it gives CASRGRGSVKNIQYF.

In its sample, this clonotype was seen many times. This chain links TRBV28 with TRBJ2-4; D possibly corresponds to TRBD1 (6 bases). Germline V gene lookup returns CDR1 MDHEN and CDR2 SYDVKM. The CDR3 extends over 11 amino acids. V lost 5 bases and J 14 bases, leaving 13 bases between the germline ends. The CDR3 is CASSQGPSEYF. In DNA form, the CDR3 reads TGTGCCAGCAGTCAGGGGCCCTCGGAGTACTTC.

The CDR3 DNA sequence: TGTGCCACCAATTCCCGGGACTGGTCCTACGAGCAGTACTTC. The encoded protein is CATNSRDWSYEQYF. The chain links TRBV6-5 to TRBJ2-7, with D possibly TRBD2 on 6 matching bases. Germline-derived CDR1 and CDR2 are MNHEY and SVGAGI. This CDR3 spans 14 amino acids. The V gene lost 10 bases and the J gene lost 1 base, with 17 bases spanning the gap.

V is TRBV28 and J is TRBJ2-5; 8 bases agree with TRBD1. V dropped 10 bases and J dropped 4; count of bases not matched to a gene: 8. This CDR3 has 13 amino acids. CDR1 and CDR2 (germline): MDHEN, SYDVKM. This chain's CDR3 is CATTDRDTETQYF. CDR3 in DNA: TGTGCCACCACGGACAGGGATACAGAGACCCAGTACTTC.

J is TRBJ2-7 and V is TRBV6-4, with TRBD1 matching 12 bases. The CDR3 is 17 residues long. After removal of 7 bases from V and 3 bases from J, the junction contained 13 bases not matched to a gene. Germline V gives CDR1 MRHNA, CDR2 SNTAGT. This chain's CDR3 is CASNHRDRGLILYEQYF. DNA for the CDR3: TGTGCCAGCAACCACCGGGACAGGGGGCTAATACTCTACGAGCAGTACTTC.

Ten or more counts support this clonotype. The chain recombines TRBV19 with TRBJ1-2; a possible D gene is TRBD1 (5 bases). The length of the CDR3 is 13 residues. V lost 5 bases to trimming and J lost 6 bases, with 13 bases between them. The germline gives CDR1 LNHDA, CDR2 SQIVND (reference sequence). In nucleotides, the CDR3 is TGTGCCAGTAGTGCCGGACAATGGGATGGCTACACCTTC. It yields the protein CASSAGQWDGYTF.

This clonotype was recorded many times. The V gene is TRBV12-3 or TRBV12-4, the J gene TRBJ1-1; the match to TRBD1 covers 7 bases. CDR3 length: 14 residues. V shed 2 bases, J shed 4 bases, and the junction held 4 bases outside the gene matches. The CDR3 reads CASSLLQGSTEAFF. Here the CDR3 DNA reads TGTGCCAGCAGTTTATTACAGGGGAGCACTGAAGCTTTCTTT.

This clonotype came up a few times. This chain uses TRBV27 with TRBJ1-1; D unresolved. V lost 4 bases to trimming and J lost 1 base, with 10 bases between them. This CDR3 comprises 14 residues. Looked up from germline, CDR1 is MNHEY and CDR2 is SMNVEV (reference sequence). The CDR3 DNA reads TGTGCCAGCAGTTCTAATTGGGGGAACACTGAAGCTTTCTTT. Protein product: CASSSNWGNTEAFF.

This chain links TRBV25-1 with TRBJ1-1; D call uncertain. V was trimmed by 2 bases and J by 10 bases, leaving 14 bases between them. The CDR3 length is 13 residues. Germline assignment: CDR1 MGHDK and CDR2 SYGVNS. The CDR3: CASSEPAKPGAFF. The CDR3 coding sequence is TGTGCCAGCAGTGAACCAGCGAAGCCTGGAGCTTTCTTT.

In its sample, this clonotype was seen once. Given a much more abundant clone one base away, this may be a read error. This rearrangement joins TRBV28 to TRBJ1-6; the D is unclear. The V gene lost 3 bases and the J gene lost 9 bases, with 15 bases spanning the gap. This CDR3 contains 15 residues. Germline V gives CDR1 MDHEN, CDR2 SYDVKM. The CDR3 nucleotides read TGTGCCAGCAGTTTGCCCGGACGGGGAGGTTCACCCCTCCACTTT. Translation gives CASSLPGRGGSPLHF.

This clonotype showed up many times. V usage is TRBV12-5 and J usage is TRBJ1-1; D possibly corresponds to TRBD1 (5 bases). Germline CDR1 LGHNT, CDR2 FRNRAP. The CDR3 runs to 14 residues. V was clipped by 2 bases and J by 2 bases, with 9 bases between them. The CDR3 region is CASGLPTENTEAFF. Here the CDR3 DNA reads TGTGCTAGTGGTTTGCCGACAGAAAACACTGAAGCTTTCTTT.

This clonotype occurred a few times. The rearrangement links TRBV11-2 to TRBJ1-1; TRBD1 might be the D (5 bases). With 5 bases removed from V and 0 bases from J, the gap between germline ends came to 13 bases. The CDR3 spans 15 residues. Germline V lookup: CDR1 SGHAT, CDR2 FQNNGV. The CDR3 bases are TGTGCCAGCAGCCCGACAGTTACATTGAACACTGAAGCTTTCTTT. Translation: CASSPTVTLNTEAFF.